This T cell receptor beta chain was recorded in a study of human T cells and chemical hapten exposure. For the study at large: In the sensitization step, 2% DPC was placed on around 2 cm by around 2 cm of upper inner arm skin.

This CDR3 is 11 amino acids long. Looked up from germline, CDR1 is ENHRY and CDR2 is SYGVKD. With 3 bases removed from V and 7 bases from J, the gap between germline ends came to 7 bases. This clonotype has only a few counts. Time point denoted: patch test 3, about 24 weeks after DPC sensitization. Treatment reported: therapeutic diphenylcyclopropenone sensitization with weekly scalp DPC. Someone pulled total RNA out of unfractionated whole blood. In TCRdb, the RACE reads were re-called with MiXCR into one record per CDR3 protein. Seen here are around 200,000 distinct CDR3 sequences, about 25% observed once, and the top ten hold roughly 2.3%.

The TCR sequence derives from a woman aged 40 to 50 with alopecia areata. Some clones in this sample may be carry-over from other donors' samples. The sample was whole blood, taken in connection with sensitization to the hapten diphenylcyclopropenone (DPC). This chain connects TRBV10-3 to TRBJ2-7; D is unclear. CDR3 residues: CAISDLREQYF. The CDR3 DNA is TGTGCCATCAGTGACCTTCGGGAGCAGTACTTC.